These 18 T cell receptor beta chains were sequenced from one sample in a study of blood T cell repertoires in COVID-19. Generated by immunoSEQ multiplex PCR, the TCRdb table keeps only in-frame clones and is missing some. This table has around 60,000 clones, over 60% appearing once. Sequenced: peripheral blood. Receptor source: a man younger than 40 with COVID-19, enrolled during active disease.

This clone occurred once. The V and J genes are TRBV7-2 and TRBJ2-3, with D tentatively TRBD1 (5 bases). The CDR3 runs 12 residues. Germline V lookup: CDR1 SGHTA, CDR2 FQGNSA. V shed 5 bases and J shed 7 bases, with 10 bases lying between them. In DNA form, the CDR3 reads TGTGCCAGCAGCCCGCGGACAAATACGCAGTATTTT. It encodes CASSPRTNTQYF.

V usage is TRBV3-1 (or the pseudogene TRBV3-2) and J usage is TRBJ2-2; 8 positions match TRBD1. Germline V gives CDR1 LGHDT, CDR2 YNNKEL (reference sequence). The J segment lost 4 bases and the V segment lost 8 bases, leaving 9 bases of the junction unmatched. CDR3 length: 15 residues. CDR3 in DNA: TGTGCCAGCGGATTAACGGACAGGGCCACCGGGGAGCTGTTTTTT. As protein: CASGLTDRATGELFF.

The rearrangement uses TRBV12-2 and TRBJ1-1. TRBV12-2 is reported as a pseudogene. The CDR3 is made up of 14 amino acids. CDR3 sequence: CASRLARCETEAFF. CDR3 in DNA: TGTGCAAGTCGCTTAGCGAGGTGCGAGACTGAAGCTTTCTTT.

CDR3 loop: CASSSEVAGGNSPLHF. The CDR3 DNA reads TGTGCCAGCAGTTCTGAAGTCGCTGGCGGGAATTCACCCCTCCACTTT. The rearrangement joins TRBV6-5 to TRBJ1-6; D unresolved. Trimming removed 4 bases from V and 7 bases from J, with 17 bases in between. In germline, CDR1 is MNHEY, CDR2 SVGAGI. The CDR3 loop spans 16 amino acids.

The rearrangement links TRBV27 to TRBJ2-2; D perhaps matches TRBD2 (5 bases). Per germline, CDR1 MNHEY and CDR2 SMNVEV (reference sequence). The CDR3 consists of 13 residues. Trimming took 5 bases from V and 6 from J, leaving 10 bases between them. The CDR3 sequence is CASSQLVAGELFF. CDR3 nucleotides: TGTGCCAGCAGTCAACTAGTTGCCGGGGAGCTGTTTTTT.

This chain connects TRBV6-4 to TRBJ2-3; tentative D call: TRBD2 (6 bases). The V gene lost 6 bases and the J gene lost 5 bases, with 21 bases spanning the gap. CDR1 is MRHNA, CDR2 SNTAGT, per germline. This CDR3 has 16 amino acids. The CDR3 protein is CASSPYGGKGGDTQYF. DNA of the CDR3: TGTGCCAGCAGCCCTTATGGGGGGAAAGGAGGAGATACGCAGTATTTT.

The genes are TRBV28 and TRBJ2-5; 7 bases align to TRBD2. This CDR3 is 14 amino acids long. Germline CDR1 is MDHEN and CDR2 is SYDVKM. V lost 8 bases and J lost 5; bases outside the gene matches: 11. CDR3 DNA: TGTGCCAGCGCTTCGGGCGGGGGAGGGGAGACCCAGTACTTC. Residues: CASASGGGGETQYF.

This clone showed up just once. The J gene is TRBJ2-2, the V gene TRBV19; D remains ambiguous. Germline V gene data show CDR1 as LNHDA and CDR2 as SQIVND (reference sequence). The CDR3 runs 15 residues. The V end lost 3 bases, the J end lost 6 bases, and 14 bases lay between the germline ends. This CDR3 reads CASSIFSSIPGELFF. The CDR3 nucleotides read TGTGCCAGTAGTATCTTCTCGAGTATCCCCGGGGAGCTGTTTTTT.

The genes are TRBV27 and TRBJ2-3; 7 positions agree with TRBD1. CDR1 is MNHEY and CDR2 is SMNVEV in the germline V gene (reference sequence). With V trimmed by 3 bases and J by 5 bases, 11 bases remained unmatched. CDR3 length: 16 amino acids. As DNA, the CDR3 is TGTGCCAGCAGTTTCTTAGGGACAGCCTCTGGAGATACGCAGTATTTT. This codes for CASSFLGTASGDTQYF.

The rearrangement links TRBV7-3 to TRBJ1-2, with D perhaps matching TRBD1 (6 bases). Trimming removed 2 bases from V and 1 base from J, with 29 bases in between. Germline assignment: CDR1 SGHTA and CDR2 FQGTGA. The CDR3 is 21 residues long. The CDR3 DNA is TGTGCCAGCAGCTTAGTCGAATTACAAGGGGGTCTTCAGGGGCATAACTATGGCTACACCTTC. It codes for CASSLVELQGGLQGHNYGYTF.

This chain links TRBV10-3 with TRBJ1-2; 12 nucleotides match TRBD1. Germline V lookup: CDR1 ENHRY, CDR2 SYGVKD. Unmatched junction bases numbered 8, after V lost 7 bases and J lost 8 bases. The CDR3 is 14 amino acids. The DNA for the CDR3 is TGTGCCATCAACCCGGGACAGGGGGCGGGAGGCTACACCTTC. Its translation is CAINPGQGAGGYTF.

The CDR3 DNA reads TGTGCCAGTAGTATCCCGGGACTAGCAGGCATCCCGTACTTC. It specifies CASSIPGLAGIPYF. The J gene is TRBJ2-5, the V gene TRBV19; TRBD2 agrees at 9 bases. The CDR3 totals 14 residues. Germline values: CDR1 LNHDA, CDR2 SQIVND (reference sequence). V lost 3 bases, J lost 13 bases, and 12 bases stayed unmatched.

V and J are TRBV10-3 and TRBJ1-2; a possible D gene is TRBD1 (6 bases). Germline V gene lookup returns CDR1 ENHRY and CDR2 SYGVKD. V was shortened by 4 bases and J by 7 bases, with 16 bases between the two germline ends. The CDR3 is 14 amino acids. The CDR3 bases are TGTGCCATCAGTGTCAGGGGTTCCACGGGTGGCTACACCTTC. Residues: CAISVRGSTGGYTF.

CDR3 in DNA: TGTGCCAGTAGTATAGATAGCAGGGACTATGGCTACACCTTC. Translation: CASSIDSRDYGYTF. This chain connects TRBV19 to TRBJ1-2; a weak D match, TRBD1 (5 bases). Germline CDR1 is LNHDA and CDR2 is SQIVND (reference sequence). The CDR3 covers 14 residues. The germline V and J ends were trimmed by 0 bases and 3 bases, with 8 bases remaining between them.

V usage is TRBV6-2 or TRBV6-3 and J usage is TRBJ2-5, with D tentatively TRBD2 (6 bases). Germline V gene sequence: CDR1 MNHEY, CDR2 SVGEGT. CDR3 length equals 15 residues. Trimming took 2 bases from V and 1 from J, leaving 11 bases between them. The CDR3 sequence is CASSYGGTPQETQYF. As DNA, the CDR3 is TGTGCCAGCAGTTACGGGGGGACTCCCCAAGAGACCCAGTACTTC.

The chain couples TRBV9 to TRBJ2-3; 10 bases agree with TRBD2. The CDR3 has 15 amino acids. Per germline, CDR1 SGDLS and CDR2 YYNGEE. Unmatched junction bases numbered 5, after V lost 1 base and J lost 6 bases. DNA for the CDR3: TGTGCCAGCAGCGTATCAGCGGGGGGGCTTGATACGCAGTATTTT. Its translation: CASSVSAGGLDTQYF.

The J gene is TRBJ2-2, the V gene TRBV11-3; 8 bases map to TRBD2. V lost 3 bases, J lost 5 bases, and 17 bases stayed unmatched. The CDR3 is 19 residues long. Germline loops: CDR1 SGHNT, CDR2 YENEEA. The CDR3 here is CASSLVEGLVSVGTGELFF. The CDR3 DNA reads TGTGCCAGCAGCTTGGTCGAGGGACTAGTCTCTGTCGGGACCGGGGAGCTGTTTTTT.

The sample holds a few counts of this clone. This chain links TRBV27 with TRBJ1-2, with unresolved D. CDR1 and CDR2 (germline): MNHEY, SMNVEV (reference sequence). The ends were cut back, 5 bases at V and 3 bases at J, with 19 bases in the middle. CDR3 length: 16 amino acids. The CDR3 DNA reads TGTGCCAGCAGTCCCAACCCCGTCTTAGTCGACTATGGCTACACCTTC. Translation gives CASSPNPVLVDYGYTF.